These 3 T cell receptor beta chains share one sample of origin, sequenced in a study of cytomegalovirus exposure and HLA in healthy donors. It was with 60 Vbeta and 13 Jbeta primers that the PCR ran. The data were produced by immunoSEQ multiplex PCR, yet TCRdb's version contains in-frame clones alone and is incomplete. The sample lists approximately 110,000 clones, under 80% occurring once. Material: PBMCs. The receptor set was obtained from a woman aged 45 to 65 in good health and CMV-seropositive.

This chain links TRBV19 with TRBJ2-5; 8 bases are shared with TRBD1. The CDR3 spans 17 residues. Unmatched junction bases numbered 10, after V lost 3 bases and J lost 1 base. The germline V gene has CDR1 LNHDA and CDR2 SQIVND (reference sequence). CDR3 in amino acids: CASSILSGTGVQETQYF. For the CDR3, the DNA is TGTGCCAGTAGTATCCTCTCGGGGACAGGCGTCCAAGAGACCCAGTACTTC.

The chain joins TRBV6-5 to TRBJ2-2, with 7 nucleotides matching TRBD1. The junction had 6 bases not matched to a gene; V was cut back by 6 bases and J by 2 bases. Germline V gives CDR1 MNHEY, CDR2 SVGAGI. The CDR3 covers 15 residues. The CDR3 nucleotides read TGTGCCAGCAGGCGAGGGACAGAAAACACCGGGGAGCTGTTTTTT. Protein sequence: CASRRGTENTGELFF.

A note on this clone: This sample includes further DNA sequences coding for the same CDR3. The rearrangement joins TRBV18 to TRBJ1-2, with a weak D call TRBD1 (6 bases). V shed 3 bases and J shed 2 bases, with 7 bases lying between them. Germline V gene data show CDR1 as KGHSH and CDR2 as LQKENI. The CDR3 consists of 13 residues. DNA of the CDR3: TGTGCCAGCTCACCGGACAGCAACTATGGCTACACCTTC. This codes for CASSPDSNYGYTF.